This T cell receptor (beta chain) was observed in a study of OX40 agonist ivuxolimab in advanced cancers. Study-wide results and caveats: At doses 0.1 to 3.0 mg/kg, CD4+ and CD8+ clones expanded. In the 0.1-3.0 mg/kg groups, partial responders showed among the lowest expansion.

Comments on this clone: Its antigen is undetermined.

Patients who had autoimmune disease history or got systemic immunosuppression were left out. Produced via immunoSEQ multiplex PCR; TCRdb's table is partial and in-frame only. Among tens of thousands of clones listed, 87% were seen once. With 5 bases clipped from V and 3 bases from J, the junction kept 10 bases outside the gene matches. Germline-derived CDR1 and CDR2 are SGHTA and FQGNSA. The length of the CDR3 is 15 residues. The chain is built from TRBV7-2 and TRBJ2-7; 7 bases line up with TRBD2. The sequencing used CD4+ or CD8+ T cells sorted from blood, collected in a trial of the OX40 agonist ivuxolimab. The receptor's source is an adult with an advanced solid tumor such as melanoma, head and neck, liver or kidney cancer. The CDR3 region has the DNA TGTGCCAGCAGCCAAAGCGGGAATGGGCTCTACGAGCAGTACTTC. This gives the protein CASSQSGNGLYEQYF.